This entry concerns a single T cell receptor (beta chain). V lost 1 base and J lost 13; bases outside the gene matches: 7. Germline V gene sequence: CDR1 SGHTA, CDR2 FQGNSA. CDR3 length: 15 residues. The data derive from a study of T cells in Graves' hyperthyroidism and ophthalmopathy. Researchers took RNA transcripts and amplified the TCR beta CDR3 regions from them. HTBI primers were used for first-round RT-PCR of the TCR CDR3. Each CDR3 protein gets one entry after TCRdb re-called the multiplex PCR reads with MiXCR. The sample has over 550,000 distinct CDR3 sequences; roughly 17% are singletons. Exclusion criteria comprised uncontrolled infection, other autoimmune disease, pregnancy or lactation.

The sample consisted of blood. The TCR sequence derives from a woman between 18 and 30 years old with Graves' hyperthyroidism. The gene calls are TRBV7-2 and TRBJ2-1; the match to TRBD2 covers 13 bases. For the CDR3, the DNA is TGTGCCAGCAGCTTAGAGACTAGCGGGGGGACTCCACAGTTCTTC. Its translation is CASSLETSGGTPQFF.